These 18 T cell receptor beta chains were sequenced from one sample in a study of shared clonotypes between healthy human individuals. Sequencing used immunoSEQ multiplex PCR; TCRdb keeps in-frame clones, though not all of them. The sample contains some 1.5 million clones, roughly 97% of which appear only once. Sequenced: naive CD4+ T cells sorted from blood. As to subset: CD45RA+ positively selected. All receptors come from a man aged 25-40 years in good health.

Turning to this clone: The junction departs from germline at one end; a sequencing error may be responsible. V is TRBV7-7 and J is TRBJ2-2; D not certain. Germline V lookup: CDR1 SSHAT, CDR2 FNYEAQ (reference sequence). The CDR3 runs 13 residues. The DNA of the CDR3 is TGTGCTAGCAGCCCTCGACCCACCGGGGAGCTGTTTTTT. Translated: CASSPRPTGELFF.

The chain is built from TRBV28 and TRBJ2-1; D not resolved. The CDR3 spans 14 residues. The V end was cut by 3 bases, the J end by 3 bases, with 9 bases between. CDR1 is MDHEN, CDR2 SYDVKM, per germline. The CDR3 loop is CASSFVAGYNEQFF. CDR3 DNA: TGTGCCAGCAGTTTCGTAGCAGGCTACAATGAGCAGTTCTTC.

The chain links TRBV5-1 to TRBJ2-5; D is unclear. This CDR3 spans 13 amino acids. Germline V CDR1 and CDR2: SGHRS, YFSETQ. V lost 2 bases to trimming and J lost 5 bases, with 10 bases between them. The CDR3: CASSFIPDETQYF. Here the CDR3 DNA reads TGCGCCAGCAGCTTTATTCCAGACGAGACCCAGTACTTC.

The chain uses TRBV5-8 and TRBJ2-4; D call uncertain. Germline V gene lookup returns CDR1 SGHTS and CDR2 YDEGEE. V was shortened by 6 bases and J by 6 bases, with 16 bases between the two germline ends. This CDR3 comprises 14 residues. The CDR3 here is CASTLLGRPNIQYF. Here the CDR3 DNA reads TGTGCCAGCACCCTGCTGGGCCGGCCAAACATTCAGTACTTC. The full variable domain, rest sourced from reference TRBV5-8 and TRBJ2-4, is EAGVTQSPTHLIKTRGQQATLRCSPISGHTSVYWYQQALGLGLQFLLWYDEGEERNRGNFPPRFSGRQFPNYSSELNVNALELEDSALYLCASTLLGRPNIQYFGAGTRLSVL.

The V and J genes are TRBV27 and TRBJ2-7; 7 nucleotides match TRBD1. CDR1 is MNHEY and CDR2 is SMNVEV in the germline V gene (reference sequence). Trimming cost V 3 bases and J 3 bases; bases outside gene matches: 8. The CDR3 spans 15 residues. CDR3: CASSFSRDRIYEQYF. In DNA, the CDR3 is TGTGCCAGCAGTTTTAGCCGGGACAGAATCTACGAGCAGTACTTC.

The chain links TRBV21-1 to TRBJ2-7; TRBD2, the table's D call, was not compared with the DNA. TRBV21-1 is annotated as a pseudogene. The CDR3 sequence is 17 residues long. The CDR3 is CASSPIASGRARGEQYF. The CDR3 DNA is TGTGCCAGCAGCCCCATCGCTAGCGGGAGGGCCCGGGGGGAGCAGTACTTC.

The chain combines TRBV7-2 with TRBJ1-1; no reliable D call. CDR1 is SGHTA and CDR2 is FQGNSA in the germline V gene. The CDR3 is 13 residues long. Trimming left V 3 bases short and J 3 bases short, with 8 bases between. CDR3 DNA sequence: TGTGCCAGCAGCTTCTCCCACTACACTGAAGCTTTCTTT. This codes for CASSFSHYTEAFF. Full variable domain (missing parts from reference TRBV7-2 and TRBJ1-1): GAGVSQSPSNKVTEKGKDVELRCDPISGHTALYWYRQSLGQGLEFLIYFQGNSAPDKSGLPSDRFSAERTGGSVSTLTIQRTQQEDSAVYLCASSFSHYTEAFFGQGTRLTVV.

The V gene is TRBV2, the J gene TRBJ2-7, with TRBD2 identical over 8 bases. V lost 7 bases to trimming and J lost 1 base; unmatched junction nucleotides: 3. CDR1 and CDR2 from the germline V gene are SNHLY and FYNNEI. The CDR3 sequence is 13 residues long. This CDR3 reads CASNAGGSYEQYF. CDR3 coding DNA: TGTGCCAGCAACGCGGGAGGATCCTACGAGCAGTACTTC.

The J gene is TRBJ2-5, the V gene TRBV2, with TRBD1 matching 8 bases. Trimming cost V 6 bases and J 4 bases; bases outside gene matches: 10. Per the germline V gene, CDR1 is SNHLY and CDR2 is FYNNEI. CDR3 length: 15 amino acids. The CDR3 loop reads CASSLEGQVAETQYF. Written as DNA, the CDR3 is TGTGCCAGCAGCCTGGAGGGACAGGTAGCAGAGACCCAGTACTTC.

The CDR3 is CASAVGERYTGELFF. DNA of the CDR3: TGTGCCAGCGCCGTTGGGGAGAGGTACACCGGGGAGCTGTTTTTT. J is TRBJ2-2 and V is TRBV2, with a possible D match to TRBD2 (5 bases). CDR3 length: 15 amino acids. V was trimmed by 8 bases and J by 3 bases, leaving 16 bases between them. Germline V gene lookup returns CDR1 SNHLY and CDR2 FYNNEI.

The J gene is TRBJ1-5, the V gene TRBV7-6, with a tentative D call TRBD1 (6 bases). Trimming shortened V by 1 base and J by 1 base, and 11 bases separated the two germline ends. This CDR3 is 16 amino acids long. Germline V gene sequence: CDR1 SGHVS, CDR2 FNYEAQ. CDR3 sequence (DNA): TGTGCCAGCAGCTTAGTTCCAGGGGTGAGCAATCAGCCCCAGCATTTT. This codes for CASSLVPGVSNQPQHF.

The chain is built from TRBV7-3 and TRBJ2-1, with 7 bases lining up with TRBD2. The germline CDR1 and CDR2 sequences are SGHTA and FQGTGA. This CDR3 has 16 residues. With 5 bases clipped from V and 9 bases from J, the junction kept 16 bases outside the gene matches. CDR3 bases: TGTGCCAGCAGCCCCAACGGCGGGAGTCTTGTCGGTGAGCAGTTCTTC. This codes for CASSPNGGSLVGEQFF.

This clone was seen once. The chain combines TRBV28 with TRBJ2-2; D unresolved. This CDR3 has 15 residues. V was cut by 0 bases and J by 8 bases, with 13 bases left in between. Germline loops: CDR1 MDHEN, CDR2 SYDVKM. CDR3 coding DNA: TGTGCCAGCAGTTTATGGGGAACTCTTCTGGGGGAGCTGTTTTTT. Translated: CASSLWGTLLGELFF.

This clone was recorded once. This chain joins TRBV2 and TRBJ1-2; 10 bases are shared with TRBD1. Losses at the gene ends were 4 bases for V and 8 bases for J; bases not matched to a gene: 4. The CDR3 is 13 amino acids. Germline assignment: CDR1 SNHLY and CDR2 FYNNEI. This CDR3 is CASSGDRGRGYTF. Here the CDR3 DNA reads TGTGCCAGCAGTGGGGACAGGGGCCGCGGCTACACCTTC.

The chain links TRBV19 to TRBJ1-1; the D is unclear. The CDR3 spans 13 residues. Germline CDR1 LNHDA, CDR2 SQIVND (reference sequence). Trimming shortened V by 5 bases and J by 2 bases, and 9 bases separated the two germline ends. DNA of the CDR3: TGTGCCAGTAGTCGTCAGATTAACACTGAAGCTTTCTTT. The encoded protein is CASSRQINTEAFF.

For this clone: Other DNA variants within this sample encode the same CDR3. The chain uses TRBV27 and TRBJ2-7; weak D call: TRBD2 (5 bases). Germline V gene sequence: CDR1 MNHEY, CDR2 SMNVEV (reference sequence). This CDR3 spans 14 amino acids. V dropped 5 bases and J dropped 3 bases, with 14 bases sitting between them. The CDR3: CASSPRTGSYEQYF. As DNA, the CDR3 is TGTGCCAGCAGTCCACGGACTGGAAGCTACGAGCAGTACTTC.

The rearrangement uses TRBV7-9 and TRBJ2-1, with D hard to call. Deletions cut 4 bases from V and 10 bases from J, with 14 bases between. The CDR3 spans 13 residues. Germline-derived CDR1 and CDR2 are SEHNR and FQNEAQ (reference sequence). CDR3 nucleotides: TGTGCCAGCAGCTACCAACGCTTGGAGGAGCAGTTCTTC. This sequence encodes CASSYQRLEEQFF.

J is TRBJ1-2 and V is TRBV6-6; TRBD1 might be the D (5 bases). The germline CDR1 and CDR2 sequences are MNHNY and SVGAGI (reference sequence). This CDR3 contains 15 residues. Deletions cut 2 bases from V and 7 bases from J, with 17 bases between. The DNA of the CDR3 is TGTGCCAGCAGTTACGGGGGGACCCTTGAGATTGGCTACACCTTC. This encodes CASSYGGTLEIGYTF.